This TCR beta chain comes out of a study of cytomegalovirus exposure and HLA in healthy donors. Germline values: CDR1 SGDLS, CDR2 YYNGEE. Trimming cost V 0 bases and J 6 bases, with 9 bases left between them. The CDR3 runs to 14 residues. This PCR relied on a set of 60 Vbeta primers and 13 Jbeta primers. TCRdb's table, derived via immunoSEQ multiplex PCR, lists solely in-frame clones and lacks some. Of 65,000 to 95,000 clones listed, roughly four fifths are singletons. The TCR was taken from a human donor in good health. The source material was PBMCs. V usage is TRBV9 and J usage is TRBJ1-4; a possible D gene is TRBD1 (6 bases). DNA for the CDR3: TGTGCCAGCAGCGTAGGGAACAGGGATGAAAAACTGTTTTTT. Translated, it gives CASSVGNRDEKLFF.